The 27 T cell receptor beta chains in this list originate from one sample, sequenced in a study of blood T cells in healthy people across ages. It was with a sample-barcoded 5' primer and a J-beta primer mix that a second PCR of roughly 7 to 12 cycles was run. From the 5' RACE reads, TCRdb called clonotypes with MiXCR, one entry per CDR3 protein. The sample carries hundreds of thousands of distinct CDR3 sequences, about 30% recorded once. Source material: blood. All receptors derive from a woman over 75 in good health.

This clonotype was counted many times. The CDR3 sequence is CASSQDPTYLNEKLFF. Written as DNA, the CDR3 is TGCGCCAGCAGCCAAGATCCCACCTACCTTAATGAAAAACTGTTTTTT. The chain links TRBV4-1 to TRBJ1-4; no firm D call. Trimming took 0 bases from V and 4 from J, leaving 12 bases between them. The CDR3 runs 16 residues. In germline, CDR1 is MGHRA, CDR2 YSYEKL.

About this clonotype: One base away lies a much larger clone, so this may be a sequencing read error. The chain recombines TRBV15 with TRBJ1-2; D ambiguous. This CDR3 is 14 amino acids long. Germline assignment: CDR1 LNHNV and CDR2 YYDKDF (reference sequence). The CDR3 reads CAASRDLGNYGYTF. The CDR3 DNA sequence: TGTGCCGCCAGCAGAGATTTAGGAAACTATGGCTACACCTTC.

As to this clonotype: A junction boundary mismatches the germline segment, possibly from a read error. The chain links TRBV6-1 to TRBJ1-2; D is ambiguous. The CDR3 is 12 amino acids. CDR1 is MNHNS and CDR2 is SASEGT in the germline V gene. CDR3 in amino acids: CACSDPGPGYTF. The CDR3, as DNA: TGTGCCTGCAGTGACCCAGGACCAGGCTACACCTTC.

Details on this clonotype: Being one base from a much bigger clone, this may be a read error. The chain uses TRBV7-9 and TRBJ2-1; tentatively, D is TRBD1 or TRBD2 (5 bases each). The CDR3 covers 14 residues. V dropped 4 bases and J dropped 3 bases, with 10 bases sitting between them. Germline V gene sequence: CDR1 SEHNR, CDR2 FQNEAQ (reference sequence). The CDR3 region has the DNA TGTGCCAGCAGCTGGGGCCGGGGCTACAATGAGCAGTTCTTC. As protein: CASSWGRGYNEQFF.

This clonotype was detected ten times or more. The rearrangement joins TRBV20-1 to TRBJ2-5; perhaps TRBD1 as D (6 bases). Trimming removed 6 bases from V and 2 bases from J, with 13 bases in between. CDR1 is DFQATT and CDR2 is SNEGSKA in the germline V gene (reference sequence). The CDR3 is 13 residues long. The CDR3 sequence: CSALYRVQETQYF. CDR3 nucleotides: TGCAGTGCCCTGTACAGGGTTCAAGAGACCCAGTACTTC.

This clonotype was counted between two and nine times. CDR3 nucleotides: TGCGCCAGCAGCCAGGGACAGGCAAGACCCCTTGAAGCTTTCTTT. This codes for CASSQGQARPLEAFF. The chain is built from TRBV5-1 and TRBJ1-1; TRBD1 matches at 8 bases. The CDR3 is made up of 15 amino acids. V shed 4 bases and J 7 bases; nucleotides not matched to a gene: 12. Germline-derived CDR1 and CDR2 are SGHRS and YFSETQ. Full variable domain (remainder filled in from reference TRBV5-1 and TRBJ1-1): KAGVTQTPRYLIKTRGQQVTLSCSPISGHRSVSWYQQTPGQGLQFLFEYFSETQRNKGNFPGRFSGRQFSNSRSEMNVSTLELGDSALYLCASSQGQARPLEAFFGQGTRLTVV.

This rearrangement joins TRBV27 to TRBJ1-1; TRBD1 aligns across 7 bases. V shed 3 bases, J shed 5 bases, and the junction held 12 bases outside the gene matches. In germline, CDR1 is MNHEY, CDR2 SMNVEV (reference sequence). This CDR3 spans 16 amino acids. For the CDR3, the DNA is TGTGCCAGCAGTTTTCTCCCCCAGGGCAGGGGGACTGAAGCTTTCTTT. It is translated as CASSFLPQGRGTEAFF.

The table lists this clonotype with a few counts. Since a much larger clone is just one base distant, this may be a read error. V is TRBV7-7 and J is TRBJ2-5, with no clear D. Germline V lookup: CDR1 SSHAT, CDR2 FNYEAQ (reference sequence). The CDR3 has 13 amino acids. Trimming cost V 1 base and J 6 bases, with 9 bases left between them. CDR3 sequence (DNA): TGTGCCAGCAGCTTAGGGCCTGATCAGACCCAGTACTTC. This gives the protein CASSLGPDQTQYF.

This clonotype has at least ten counts. The rearrangement uses TRBV20-1 and TRBJ2-7, with TRBD2 matching 11 bases. The junction had 6 bases not matched to a gene; V was cut back by 6 bases and J by 2 bases. The germline V gene has CDR1 DFQATT and CDR2 SNEGSKA (reference sequence). CDR3 length equals 14 residues. The CDR3 spells CSAIRGLAAYEQYF. CDR3 nucleotide sequence: TGCAGTGCGATTCGGGGACTAGCGGCCTACGAGCAGTACTTC.

This clonotype was seen many times. This rearrangement joins TRBV6-2 or TRBV6-3 to TRBJ2-7; D perhaps matches TRBD1 (6 bases). Germline CDR1 reads MNHEY; CDR2 reads SVGEGT. The V and J ends lost 9 bases and 0 bases respectively, with 12 bases between them. CDR3 length: 13 residues. CDR3 amino acids: CASWGRGSYEQYF. The CDR3, as DNA: TGTGCCAGTTGGGGCAGGGGCTCCTACGAGCAGTACTTC.

This clonotype showed up just a few times. The CDR3 loop reads CGTRDSRTSSETQYF. Written as DNA, the CDR3 is TGCGGTACTAGAGATAGCAGGACTAGCTCGGAGACCCAGTACTTC. The chain couples TRBV20-1 to TRBJ2-5; 8 bases map to TRBD2. Per the germline V gene, CDR1 is DFQATT and CDR2 is SNEGSKA (reference sequence). The CDR3 is made up of 15 amino acids.

This clonotype was detected ten times or more. The DNA for the CDR3 is TGTGCCAGCAGCTTAACGGGAGGGCGGACTGAAGCTTTCTTT. Amino acid sequence: CASSLTGGRTEAFF. The rearrangement joins TRBV7-3 to TRBJ1-1; D is undetermined. Germline V CDR1 and CDR2: SGHTA, FQGTGA. Deletions cut 0 bases from V and 5 bases from J, with 10 bases between. The CDR3 has 14 residues.

The gene calls are TRBV12-3 or TRBV12-4 and TRBJ1-1; D ambiguous. This CDR3 contains 12 residues. V was trimmed by 6 bases and J by 5 bases, leaving 10 bases between them. The CDR3 nucleotides read TGTGCCAGCAGACCCGTGGGTACTGAAGCTTTCTTT. This sequence encodes CASRPVGTEAFF.

The rearrangement joins TRBV12-3 or TRBV12-4 to TRBJ2-3; D call uncertain. The germline V and J ends were trimmed by 6 bases and 1 base, with 17 bases remaining between them. This CDR3 has 16 residues. CDR3 DNA sequence: TGTGCCAGCAGAAGAGAACGACCCGAAGGCACAGATACGCAGTATTTT. Protein sequence: CASRRERPEGTDTQYF.

With regard to this clonotype: Being one base from a much bigger clone, this may be a read error. The chain is built from TRBV10-3 and TRBJ2-1; 13 bases are shared with TRBD2. This CDR3 has 16 amino acids. J gave up 10 bases and V 2 bases, and 8 bases lay outside the gene matches. CDR1 is ENHRY, CDR2 SYGVKD, per germline. The CDR3 sequence is CAISEGLAGEPGEQFF. CDR3 nucleotides: TGTGCCATCAGTGAGGGACTAGCGGGGGAACCGGGCGAGCAGTTCTTC.

Remarks on this clonotype: Compared with germline, one end of the junction differs, possibly owing to a read error. V is TRBV10-3 and J is TRBJ2-1; TRBD1 matches 9 bases. The J call is uncertain, as TRBJ2-7 better fits the DNA end. This CDR3 is 15 amino acids long. The V gene's germline CDR1 is ENHRY and CDR2 SYGVKD. The CDR3, as DNA: TGTGCCATCGGTGAGTCGGGACAGGGAAAAAGTGGGCAGTACTTC. Protein product: CAIGESGQGKSGQYF.

This clonotype was seen ten or more times. The chain has TRBV6-6 and TRBJ1-4; perhaps TRBD1 as D (5 bases). Trimming removed 2 bases from V and 7 bases from J, with 14 bases in between. The CDR3 totals 15 residues. Per the germline V gene, CDR1 is MNHNY and CDR2 is SVGAGI (reference sequence). The chain's CDR3 is CASSYAAGRGEKLFF. For the CDR3, the DNA is TGTGCCAGCAGTTACGCGGCCGGAAGGGGTGAAAAACTGTTTTTT.

This clonotype was seen a few times. This chain connects TRBV6-6 to TRBJ1-5; 8 positions agree with TRBD1. The V segment lost 3 bases and the J segment 7 bases; nucleotides outside the gene matches: 5. CDR1 is MNHNY and CDR2 is SVGAGI in the germline V gene (reference sequence). The CDR3 covers 14 residues. The DNA of the CDR3 is TGTGCCAGCAGTTATGTACAGGGGGTGCAGCCCCAGCATTTT. As protein: CASSYVQGVQPQHF.

This clonotype was picked up many times. The V and J genes are TRBV5-1 and TRBJ2-5; the match to TRBD1 covers 7 bases. Germline CDR1 and CDR2: SGHRS and YFSETQ. Trimming cost V 4 bases and J 5 bases; bases outside gene matches: 17. There are 17 residues in the CDR3. The CDR3, as DNA: TGCGCCAGCAGCCCACGACTGGGCAGGGGGATGCAGGAGACCCAGTACTTC. Its translation is CASSPRLGRGMQETQYF.

This clonotype was found many times. The chain links TRBV7-2 to TRBJ2-5; D not certain. V shed 7 bases and J shed 4 bases, with 13 bases lying between them. The CDR3 runs 13 residues. Looked up from germline, CDR1 is SGHTA and CDR2 is FQGNSA. CDR3 protein: CASKKGSVETQYF. The DNA of the CDR3 is TGTGCCAGCAAAAAGGGATCGGTAGAGACCCAGTACTTC.

A word on this clonotype: Given a much more abundant clone one base away, this may be a read error. The chain recombines TRBV6-5 with TRBJ1-2; D is possibly TRBD1 (6 bases). CDR3 length: 15 amino acids. Looked up from germline, CDR1 is MNHEY and CDR2 is SVGAGI. V dropped 5 bases and J dropped 2 bases, with 15 bases sitting between them. In DNA, the CDR3 is TGTGCCAGCAGTAGGGAACGGGGGGCCAACTATGGCTACACCTTC. It yields the protein CASSRERGANYGYTF.

This clonotype was counted a few times. CDR3 bases: TGTGCCAGCAGCCTAAATTTAGGACCTAAAGATGAGCAGTTCTTC. Translated: CASSLNLGPKDEQFF. This rearrangement joins TRBV3-1 to TRBJ2-1, with D unclear. V lost 4 bases, J lost 8 bases, and 18 bases lay in between. The length of the CDR3 is 15 residues. Germline loops: CDR1 LGHDT, CDR2 YNNKEL (reference sequence).

Of note for this clonotype: A read error may explain this, as a much larger clone is one base away. The chain has TRBV4-1 and TRBJ1-5; the match to TRBD1 covers 9 bases. Germline V gives CDR1 MGHRA, CDR2 YSYEKL. The CDR3 has 16 residues. The CDR3 nucleotides are TGCTCCAGCAGCCAAGAAGGGACAGGGATTAATCAGCCCCAGCATTTT. Encoded protein: CSSSQEGTGINQPQHF.

This clonotype was detected many times. The chain employs TRBV12-3 or TRBV12-4 and TRBJ2-1; D gene ambiguous. V gave up 1 base and J gave up 7 bases, with 8 bases separating them. The CDR3 contains 13 residues. In DNA form, the CDR3 reads TGTGCCAGCAGTTTAGGGGAACGGAATGAGCAGTTCTTC. Translated, it gives CASSLGERNEQFF.

This clonotype was seen at least ten times. This chain uses TRBV7-2 with TRBJ2-1; 14 nucleotides line up with TRBD2. The J segment lost 4 bases and the V segment lost 5 bases, leaving 7 bases of the junction unmatched. Germline V CDR1 and CDR2: SGHTA, FQGNSA. This CDR3 is built from 17 residues. CDR3 protein: CASSDRLAGGRYNEQFF. Here the CDR3 DNA reads TGTGCCAGCAGCGATAGACTAGCGGGGGGGAGGTACAATGAGCAGTTCTTC.

Of note for this clonotype: Its ends do not fully match the called genes, so a read error is possible. CDR3 sequence reads: CVSSQGQMNTEAFF. The CDR3 DNA follows: TGCGTCAGCAGCCAGGGACAGATGAACACTGAAGCTTTCTTT. The chain links TRBV4-3 to TRBJ1-1, with 7 bases fitting TRBD1. The germline gives CDR1 LGHNA, CDR2 YSLEER. The CDR3 runs 14 residues.

This clonotype has at least ten counts. In nucleotides, the CDR3 is TGTGCCACCAGTGCTAACCGGCGGGCGCATACGCAGTATTTT. Amino acids: CATSANRRAHTQYF. This chain connects TRBV24-1 to TRBJ2-3; D may be TRBD2 (5 bases). The germline V gene encodes CDR1 KGHDR and CDR2 SFDVKD. CDR3 length: 14 residues. Trimming removed 5 bases from V and 7 bases from J, with 15 bases in between.